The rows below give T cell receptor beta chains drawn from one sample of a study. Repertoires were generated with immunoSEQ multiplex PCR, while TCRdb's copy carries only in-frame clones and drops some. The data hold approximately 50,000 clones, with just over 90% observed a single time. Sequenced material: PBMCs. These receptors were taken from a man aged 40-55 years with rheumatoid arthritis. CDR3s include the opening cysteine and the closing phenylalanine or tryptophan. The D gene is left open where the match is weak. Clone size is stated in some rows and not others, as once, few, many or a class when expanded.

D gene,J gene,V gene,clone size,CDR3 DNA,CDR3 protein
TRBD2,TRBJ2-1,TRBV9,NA,TGTGCCAGCAGCTCAGGGACTAGCGGGGGGGCGTTGTACAATGAGCAGTTCTTC,CASSSGTSGGALYNEQFF
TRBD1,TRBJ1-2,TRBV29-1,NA,TGCAGCGTTGAAATAACGGGACAGGGCCCCTATGGCTACACCTTC,CSVEITGQGPYGYTF
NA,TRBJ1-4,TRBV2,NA,TGTGCCAGCAGAACACAGGGTGTTGGTGAAAAACTGTTTTTT,CASRTQGVGEKLFF
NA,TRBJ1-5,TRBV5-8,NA,TGTGCCAGCACCCCCTACGATAGCAATCAGCCCCAGCATTTT,CASTPYDSNQPQHF
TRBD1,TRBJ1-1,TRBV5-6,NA,TGTGCCAGCAGCTTAGACAGGGTGGGCACTGAAGCTTTCTTT,CASSLDRVGTEAFF
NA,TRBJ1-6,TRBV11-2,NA,TGTGCCAGCAGCTGGTGGGACAAGCAAAAACCCCTCCACTTT,CASSWWDKQKPLHF
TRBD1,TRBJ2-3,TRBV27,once,TGTGCCAGCAGTCCCCCGGGACAGGGCACAGATACGCAGTATTTT,CASSPPGQGTDTQYF
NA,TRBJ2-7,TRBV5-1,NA,TGCGCCAGCAGCTTGGAGAGACAGATCTACGAGCAGTACTTC,CASSLERQIYEQYF
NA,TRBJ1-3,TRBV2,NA,TGTGCCAGCAGTGATAATGGAAACACCATATATTTT,CASSDNGNTIYF
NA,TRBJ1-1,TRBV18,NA,TGTGCCAGCTCATCAAGGGGCAGGGAAGGCACTGAAGCTTTCTTT,CASSSRGREGTEAFF
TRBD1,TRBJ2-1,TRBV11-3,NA,TGTGCCAGCAGCTTAAACCGGGACAGGGGATACAATGAGCAGTTCTTC,CASSLNRDRGYNEQFF
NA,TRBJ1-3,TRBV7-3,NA,TGTGCCAGCTCTCCGAGGGGGGGGCTTGACACCATATATTTT,CASSPRGGLDTIYF
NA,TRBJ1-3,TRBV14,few,TGTGCCAGCAGCCTGGAGGGGACCACCATATATTTT,CASSLEGTTIYF
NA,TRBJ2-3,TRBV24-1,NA,TGTGCCACCAGTGATTTGTACAGGAGCACAGATACGCAGTATTTT,CATSDLYRSTDTQYF
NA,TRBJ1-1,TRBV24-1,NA,TGTGCCACCAGGGGGCGCGCCACTGAAGCTTTCTTT,CATRGRATEAFF
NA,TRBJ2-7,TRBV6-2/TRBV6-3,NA,TGTGCCAGCAGTTACTCAAAGCGATACTACGAGCAGTACTTC,CASSYSKRYYEQYF